The 5 T cell receptor beta chains in this list originate from one sample, sequenced in a study of neoadjuvant anti-PD-1 for oral cavity cancer. The time point is: after neoadjuvant nivolumab, at surgical resection. Method: immunoSEQ multiplex PCR; TCRdb's copy keeps in-frame clones and lacks some. The sample carries about 15,000 clones, around 40% recorded once. Sequencing was performed on tumor tissue, taken after nivolumab (anti-PD-1) treatment. The receptors derive from a person between 40 and 85 years old with oral cavity squamous cell carcinoma.

This clone was recorded at least ten times. The CDR3 reads CASSYSRDPTYEQYF. CDR3 bases: TGTGCCAGCAGTTACTCGCGAGACCCCACATACGAGCAGTACTTC. The rearrangement joins TRBV6-5 to TRBJ2-7; D gene ambiguous. The CDR3 has 15 amino acids. CDR1 and CDR2 from the germline V gene are MNHEY and SVGAGI. V lost 0 bases, J lost 4 bases, and 13 bases lay in between.

In its sample, this clone was seen a few times. The V gene is TRBV6-6, the J gene TRBJ1-1; TRBD1 agrees at 7 bases. This CDR3 contains 15 residues. Germline values: CDR1 MNHNY, CDR2 SVGAGI (reference sequence). V trimming: 7 bases; J trimming: 5 bases; junction bases outside the gene matches: 13. The CDR3 reads CASTTEGARRTEAFF. The CDR3 nucleotides read TGTGCCAGCACTACGGAGGGGGCCCGACGAACTGAAGCTTTCTTT.

This chain joins TRBV4-1 and TRBJ1-2; 12 nucleotides align to TRBD1. CDR1 is MGHRA, CDR2 YSYEKL, per germline. Trimming cost V 1 base and J 7 bases; bases outside gene matches: 13. CDR3 size: 18 residues. CDR3 sequence (DNA): TGCGCCAGCAGCCAAGGCCCGTCGTCGGGACAGGGGGCCGGTGGCTACACCTTC. This sequence encodes CASSQGPSSGQGAGGYTF.

The rearrangement joins TRBV10-3 to TRBJ1-1, with a possible D match to TRBD1 (5 bases). This CDR3 is 15 amino acids long. Germline CDR1 is ENHRY and CDR2 is SYGVKD. Trimming pared 0 bases from V and 6 bases from J, leaving 14 bases between. Here the CDR3 reads CAISESGEGFPEAFF. DNA of the CDR3: TGTGCCATCAGTGAGTCGGGGGAGGGTTTCCCTGAAGCTTTCTTT.

The chain carries TRBV7-2 and TRBJ2-2, with D uncertain. Trimming pared 1 base from V and 6 bases from J, leaving 9 bases between. CDR3 length: 14 residues. Germline values: CDR1 SGHTA, CDR2 FQGNSA. CDR3 amino acids: CASSLGAAAGELFF. CDR3 nucleotides: TGTGCCAGCAGCTTAGGGGCGGCGGCCGGGGAGCTGTTTTTT.